One and the same sample provided the 21 T cell receptor beta chains below, sequenced in a study of T cell responses to AZD1222 COVID-19 vaccine. Generated by immunoSEQ multiplex PCR, the TCRdb table keeps only in-frame clones and is missing some. Of 66,000 or so clones in the sample, 79% were seen once. The source material was peripheral blood, sampled on day 0 of MenACWY control vaccination. All receptors come from an adult in good health.

This clone showed up just a few times. This chain connects TRBV4-3 to TRBJ2-7; possible D gene TRBD2, 7 bases. V lost 0 bases and J 7 bases, leaving 19 bases between the germline ends. Germline V gives CDR1 LGHNA, CDR2 YSLEER. The CDR3 length is 16 residues. The CDR3 nucleotides are TGCGCCAGCAGCCAAGATCGACTGCGGGGGCCGGGGGAGCAGTACTTC. It specifies CASSQDRLRGPGEQYF.

The V call is TRBV7-9, the J call TRBJ1-2, with D perhaps matching TRBD1 (5 bases). The germline V and J ends were trimmed by 4 bases and 5 bases, with 14 bases remaining between them. Germline-derived CDR1 and CDR2 are SEHNR and FQNEAQ (reference sequence). This CDR3 is built from 14 residues. CDR3 residues: CASSSGRGEYGYTF. The CDR3 nucleotides are TGTGCCAGCAGCTCGGGTAGGGGAGAGTATGGCTACACCTTC. Full variable domain (missing parts from reference TRBV7-9 and TRBJ1-2): DTGVSQNPRHKITKRGQNVTFRCDPISEHNRLYWYRQTLGQGPEFLTYFQNEAQLEKSRLLSDRFSAERPKGSFSTLEIQRTEQGDSAMYLCASSSGRGEYGYTFGSGTRLTVV.

This clone was seen a handful of times. V is TRBV10-2 and J is TRBJ2-7; 8 bases fit TRBD2. The CDR3 extends over 15 amino acids. Germline lookup yields CDR1 WSHSY and CDR2 SAAADI. With 4 bases clipped from V and 5 bases from J, the junction kept 10 bases outside the gene matches. DNA for the CDR3: TGCGCCAGCAGTGCTCTGACAGCGGGAGCGGACGAGCAGTACTTC. This translates into CASSALTAGADEQYF.

This rearrangement joins TRBV13 to TRBJ2-6; no firm D call. V lost 4 bases and J lost 0, with 4 bases in between. CDR3 length: 14 amino acids. The germline CDR1 and CDR2 sequences are PRHDT and FYEKMQ (reference sequence). The CDR3 bases are TGTGCCAGCAGCTCGAACTCTGGGGCCAACGTCCTGACTTTC. Translation: CASSSNSGANVLTF.

The chain recombines TRBV19 with TRBJ2-7; tentatively, D is TRBD2 (6 bases). CDR1 is LNHDA, CDR2 SQIVND, per germline (reference sequence). Trimming took off 6 bases at V and 5 bases at J, with 11 bases between the two ends. This CDR3 is 12 amino acids long. CDR3 sequence reads: CASRGQRDEQYF. CDR3 DNA: TGTGCCAGTAGAGGCCAGCGGGACGAGCAGTACTTC.

The chain's CDR3 is CASSLRSTEAFF. In DNA, the CDR3 is TGTGCCAGCAGCCTGAGGAGTACTGAAGCTTTCTTT. The V gene is TRBV5-5, the J gene TRBJ1-1; D gene ambiguous. The CDR3 has 12 amino acids. Trimming shortened V by 4 bases and J by 5 bases, and 9 bases separated the two germline ends. Germline CDR1 and CDR2: SGHKS and YYEKEE (reference sequence).

Notes on this clone: Other DNA variants within this sample encode the same CDR3. The CDR3 protein is CASSIGGNTGELFF. DNA for the CDR3: TGTGCCAGTAGTATAGGCGGGAACACCGGGGAGCTGTTTTTT. The chain couples TRBV19 to TRBJ2-2; D call uncertain. There are 14 residues in the CDR3. CDR1 and CDR2 from the germline V gene are LNHDA and SQIVND (reference sequence). Trimming cost V 1 base and J 1 base, with 4 bases left between them.

About this clone itself: A read error may produce the germline difference seen at one junction end. The chain is built from TRBV11-2 and TRBJ2-7; D is perhaps TRBD1 (5 bases). The CDR3 extends over 15 amino acids. From germline, CDR1 is SGHAT and CDR2 FQNNGV. The CDR3 DNA reads as TGTGCCAGCAGTTTAGGGGTAGGCAGGACCCACGAGCAGTACTTC. It codes for CASSLGVGRTHEQYF. Full variable domain (missing parts from reference TRBV11-2 and TRBJ2-7): EAGVAQSPRYKIIEKRQSVAFWCNPISGHATLYWYQQILGQGPKLLIQFQNNGVVDDSQLPKDRFSAERLKGVDSTLKIQPAKLEDSAVYLCASSLGVGRTHEQYFGPGTRLTVT.

Only one count was recorded for this clone. The V call is TRBV7-2, the J call TRBJ2-3, with D hard to call. The CDR3 spans 14 residues. V was pared by 5 bases and J by 2 bases, with 11 bases between. Germline CDR1 is SGHTA and CDR2 is FQGNSA. The CDR3 nucleotides read TGTGCCAGCAGCCTCGGTGGGTTCACAGATACGCAGTATTTT. Protein sequence: CASSLGGFTDTQYF.

This clone came up many times. V and J are TRBV4-2 and TRBJ1-2, with TRBD1 as a possible D gene (6 bases). This CDR3 region has 14 residues. Germline V lookup: CDR1 LGHNA, CDR2 YNFKEQ. V was shortened by 3 bases and J by 1 base, with 9 bases between the two germline ends. CDR3 bases: TGTGCCAGCAGCCAGGACAGCCTTAACTATGGCTACACCTTC. The encoded protein is CASSQDSLNYGYTF.

This sequence joins TRBV13 and TRBJ2-7; D ambiguous. CDR1 PRHDT and CDR2 FYEKMQ come from the germline V gene (reference sequence). The ends were cut back, 0 bases at V and 3 bases at J, with 12 bases in the middle. The CDR3 consists of 15 residues. The DNA of the CDR3 is TGTGCCAGCAGCTTAGGCCTGGGCACCAACTACGAGCAGTACTTC. Protein product: CASSLGLGTNYEQYF.

This rearrangement joins TRBV29-1 to TRBJ2-2; 7 positions agree with TRBD2. The CDR3 has 13 amino acids. J gave up 4 bases and V 3 bases, and 2 bases lay outside the gene matches. Looked up from germline, CDR1 is SQVTM and CDR2 is ANQGSEA. The CDR3 nucleotides are TGCAGCGTTGACATAGCGGGCACCGGGGAGCTGTTTTTT. Protein product: CSVDIAGTGELFF.

This chain joins TRBV5-1 and TRBJ2-7; D is undetermined. The V end lost 1 base, the J end lost 5 bases, and 4 bases lay between the germline ends. Germline V CDR1 and CDR2: SGHRS, YFSETQ. The CDR3 extends over 11 amino acids. The DNA for the CDR3 is TGCGCCAGCAGCTTGAAAGACGAGCAGTACTTC. This codes for CASSLKDEQYF.

This clone showed up just a few times. In nucleotides, the CDR3 is TGTGCCTGGAGTGGTTCTAACACTGAAGCTTTCTTT. Protein product: CAWSGSNTEAFF. This sequence joins TRBV30 and TRBJ1-1; no firm D call. V shed 1 base and J shed 2 bases, with 5 bases lying between them. Germline loops: CDR1 GTSNPN, CDR2 SVGIG (reference sequence). The CDR3 is 12 residues long.

V is TRBV7-9 and J is TRBJ1-4; D ambiguous. CDR3 length equals 13 residues. Germline V gene data show CDR1 as SEHNR and CDR2 as FQNEAQ (reference sequence). The V and J ends lost 3 bases and 8 bases respectively, with 10 bases between them. The CDR3 sequence is CASSFGFKEKLFF. DNA for the CDR3: TGTGCCAGCAGCTTCGGATTCAAAGAAAAACTGTTTTTT.

V is TRBV6-1 and J is TRBJ2-7; D perhaps matches TRBD1 (6 bases). The CDR3 consists of 14 residues. V was trimmed by 2 bases and J by 2 bases, leaving 10 bases between them. CDR1 and CDR2 from the germline V gene are MNHNS and SASEGT. CDR3 in amino acids: CASSERGLTYEQYF. CDR3 in DNA: TGTGCCAGCAGTGAAAGGGGGTTAACCTACGAGCAGTACTTC.

This sequence joins TRBV9 and TRBJ2-3; 9 bases are a match to TRBD1. Germline CDR1 and CDR2: SGDLS and YYNGEE. J lost 1 base, V lost 2 bases, and 2 bases had no gene match. This CDR3 spans 15 amino acids. Written as DNA, the CDR3 is TGTGCCAGCAGCGTGGACAGGGGTGGCACAGATACGCAGTATTTT. This gives the protein CASSVDRGGTDTQYF.

The chain couples TRBV7-9 to TRBJ1-6; possible D gene TRBD1, 6 bases. V shed 8 bases and J shed 7 bases, with 12 bases lying between them. The CDR3 loop spans 13 amino acids. The V gene's germline CDR1 is SEHNR and CDR2 FQNEAQ (reference sequence). CDR3 sequence reads: CASGRTDNSPLHF. DNA of the CDR3: TGTGCCAGCGGCCGGACAGACAATTCACCCCTCCACTTT.

The rearrangement links TRBV2 to TRBJ1-2, with 7 bases lining up with TRBD1. With 6 bases clipped from V and 1 base from J, the junction kept 8 bases outside the gene matches. The germline CDR1 and CDR2 sequences are SNHLY and FYNNEI. CDR3 length: 15 residues. The CDR3 here is CASRADRELNYGYTF. The DNA of the CDR3 is TGTGCCAGCAGAGCCGACAGGGAACTTAACTATGGCTACACCTTC.

This sequence joins TRBV18 and TRBJ2-1; 8 bases are a match to TRBD2. Trimming cost V 0 bases and J 4 bases; bases outside gene matches: 2. Germline V gene lookup returns CDR1 KGHSH and CDR2 LQKENI. The length of the CDR3 is 15 residues. The CDR3 is CASSPPSSGYNEQFF. The CDR3 DNA follows: TGTGCCAGCTCACCACCGTCTAGCGGGTACAATGAGCAGTTCTTC.

CDR3 loop: CATGTNTGELFF. The CDR3 bases are TGTGCCACCGGGACGAACACCGGGGAGCTGTTTTTT. This chain links TRBV10-3 with TRBJ2-2, with a tentative D call TRBD2 (5 bases). The V gene's germline CDR1 is ENHRY and CDR2 SYGVKD. Trimming shortened V by 10 bases and J by 0 bases, and 6 bases separated the two germline ends. This CDR3 has 12 residues.